This record concerns one TCR beta chain sequence. The data derive from a study of technical replicates of blood from several donors. Sequencing was performed with immunoSEQ multiplex PCR; in TCRdb, only in-frame clones are kept and a portion is missing. Among about 64,000 clones listed, about 86% were seen once. Per the germline V gene, CDR1 is SGDLS and CDR2 is YYNGEE. This CDR3 region has 14 residues. Between the trimmed V and J ends, which lost 4 bases and 4 bases, there was a span of 14 bases. The sequenced sample consisted of PBMCs. This chain links TRBV9 with TRBJ1-1; the D gene is possibly TRBD1 (6 bases). This sequence originates from a human donor in good health. Some clones in this sample may be carry-over from other donors' samples. The chain's CDR3 is CASSPAQGFTEAFF. In DNA form, the CDR3 reads TGTGCCAGCAGCCCAGCCCAGGGGTTCACTGAAGCTTTCTTT.